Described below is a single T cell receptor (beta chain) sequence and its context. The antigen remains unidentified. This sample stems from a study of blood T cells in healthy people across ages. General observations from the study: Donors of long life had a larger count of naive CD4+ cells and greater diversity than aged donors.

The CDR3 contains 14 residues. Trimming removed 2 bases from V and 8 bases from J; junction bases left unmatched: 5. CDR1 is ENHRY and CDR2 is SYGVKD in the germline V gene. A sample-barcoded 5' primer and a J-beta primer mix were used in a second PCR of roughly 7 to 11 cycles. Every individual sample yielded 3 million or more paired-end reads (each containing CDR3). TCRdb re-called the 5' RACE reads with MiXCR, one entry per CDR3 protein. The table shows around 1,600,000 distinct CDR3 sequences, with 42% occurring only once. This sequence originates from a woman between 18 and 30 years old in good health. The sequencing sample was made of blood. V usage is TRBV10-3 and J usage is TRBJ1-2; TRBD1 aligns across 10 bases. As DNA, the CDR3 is TGTGCCATCAGTGAGGGGACAGGGGTGTACGGCTACACCTTC. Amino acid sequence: CAISEGTGVYGYTF.